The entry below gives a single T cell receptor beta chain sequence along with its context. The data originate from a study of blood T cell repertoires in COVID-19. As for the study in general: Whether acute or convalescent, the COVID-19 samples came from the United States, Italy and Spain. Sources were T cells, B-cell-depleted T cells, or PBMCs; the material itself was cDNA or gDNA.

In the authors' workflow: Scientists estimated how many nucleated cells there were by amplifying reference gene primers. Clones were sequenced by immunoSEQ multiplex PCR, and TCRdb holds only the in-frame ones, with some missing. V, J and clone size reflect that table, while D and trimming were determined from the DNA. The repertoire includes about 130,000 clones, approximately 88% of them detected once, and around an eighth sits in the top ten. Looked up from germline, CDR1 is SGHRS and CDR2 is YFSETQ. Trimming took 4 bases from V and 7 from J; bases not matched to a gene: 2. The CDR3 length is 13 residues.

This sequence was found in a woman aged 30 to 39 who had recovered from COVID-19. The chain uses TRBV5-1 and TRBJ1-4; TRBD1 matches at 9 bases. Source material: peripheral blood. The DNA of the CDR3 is TGCGCCAGCAGCCCGGGACAGGGTGAAAAACTGTTTTTT. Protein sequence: CASSPGQGEKLFF.